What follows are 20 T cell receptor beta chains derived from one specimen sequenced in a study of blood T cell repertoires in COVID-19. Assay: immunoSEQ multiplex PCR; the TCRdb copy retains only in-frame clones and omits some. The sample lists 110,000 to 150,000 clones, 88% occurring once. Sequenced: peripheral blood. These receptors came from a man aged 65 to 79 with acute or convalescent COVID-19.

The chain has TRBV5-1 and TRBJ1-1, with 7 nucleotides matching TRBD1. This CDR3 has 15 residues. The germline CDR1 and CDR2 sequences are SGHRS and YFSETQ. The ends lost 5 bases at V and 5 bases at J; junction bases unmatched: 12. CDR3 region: CASRVIEGATTEAFF. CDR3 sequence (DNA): TGCGCCAGCAGGGTGATCGAGGGGGCGACGACTGAAGCTTTCTTT.

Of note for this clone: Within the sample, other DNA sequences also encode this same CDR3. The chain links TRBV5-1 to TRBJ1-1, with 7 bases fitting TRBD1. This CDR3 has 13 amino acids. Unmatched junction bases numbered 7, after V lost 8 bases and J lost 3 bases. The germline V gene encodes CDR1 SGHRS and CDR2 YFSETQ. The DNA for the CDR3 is TGCGCCAGTAGACAGGGACTTGACACTGAAGCTTTCTTT. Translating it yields CASRQGLDTEAFF.

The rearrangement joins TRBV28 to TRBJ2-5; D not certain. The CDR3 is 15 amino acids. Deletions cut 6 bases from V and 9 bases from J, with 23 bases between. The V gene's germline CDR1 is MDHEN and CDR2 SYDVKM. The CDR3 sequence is CASSDTPGTSYAQYF. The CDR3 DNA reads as TGTGCCAGCAGCGATACCCCAGGTACCTCGTACGCCCAGTACTTC.

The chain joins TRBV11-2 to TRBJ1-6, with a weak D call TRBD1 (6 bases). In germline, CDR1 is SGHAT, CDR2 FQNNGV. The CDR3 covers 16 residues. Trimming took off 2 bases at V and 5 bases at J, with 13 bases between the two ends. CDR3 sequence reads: CASSLRGQKNNSPLHF. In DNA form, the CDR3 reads TGTGCCAGCAGCTTAAGAGGACAGAAGAATAATTCACCCCTCCACTTT. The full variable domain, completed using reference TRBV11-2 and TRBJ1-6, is EAGVAQSPRYKIIEKRQSVAFWCNPISGHATLYWYQQILGQGPKLLIQFQNNGVVDDSQLPKDRFSAERLKGVDSTLKIQPAKLEDSAVYLCASSLRGQKNNSPLHFGNGTRLTVT.

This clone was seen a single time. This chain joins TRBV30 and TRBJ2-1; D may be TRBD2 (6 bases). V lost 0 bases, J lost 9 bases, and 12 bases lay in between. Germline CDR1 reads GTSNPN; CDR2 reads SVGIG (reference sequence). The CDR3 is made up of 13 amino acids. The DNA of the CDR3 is TGTGCCTGGAGTGTAACGGGAGTGACTGAGCAGTTCTTC. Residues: CAWSVTGVTEQFF. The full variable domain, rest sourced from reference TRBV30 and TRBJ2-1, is SQTIHQWPATLVQPVGSPLSLECTVEGTSNPNLYWYRQAAGRGLQLLFYSVGIGQISSEVPQNLSASRPQDRQFILSSKKLLLSDSGFYLCAWSVTGVTEQFFGPGTRLTVL.

The CDR3 spells CASSRDRGTEAFF. CDR3 coding DNA: TGTGCCAGCAGCAGGGACAGGGGAACTGAAGCTTTCTTT. This chain uses TRBV7-9 with TRBJ1-1, with 10 bases aligning to TRBD1. The CDR3 runs 13 residues. The J segment lost 5 bases and the V segment lost 5 bases, leaving 2 bases of the junction unmatched. CDR1 is SEHNR and CDR2 is FQNEAQ in the germline V gene (reference sequence).

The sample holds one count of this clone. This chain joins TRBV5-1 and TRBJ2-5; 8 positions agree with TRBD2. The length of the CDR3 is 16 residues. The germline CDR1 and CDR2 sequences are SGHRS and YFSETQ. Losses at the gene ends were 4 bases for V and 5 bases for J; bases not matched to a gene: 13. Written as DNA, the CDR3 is TGCGCCAGCAGCCCCGGTGGTAGCGGGGTGGTGGAGACCCAGTACTTC. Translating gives CASSPGGSGVVETQYF.

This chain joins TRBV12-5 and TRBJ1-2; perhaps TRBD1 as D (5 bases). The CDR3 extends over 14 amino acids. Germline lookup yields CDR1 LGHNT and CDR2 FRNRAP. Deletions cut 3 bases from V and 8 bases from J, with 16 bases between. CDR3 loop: CASGLPGRARGYTF. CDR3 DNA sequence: TGTGCTAGTGGTTTACCCGGCAGGGCGCGGGGCTACACCTTC.

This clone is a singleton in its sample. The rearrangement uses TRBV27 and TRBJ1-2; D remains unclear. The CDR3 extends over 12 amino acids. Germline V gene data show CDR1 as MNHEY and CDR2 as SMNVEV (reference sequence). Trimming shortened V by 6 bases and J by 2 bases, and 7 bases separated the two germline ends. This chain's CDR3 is CASRSLNYGYTF. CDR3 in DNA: TGTGCCAGCAGGTCCCTCAACTATGGCTACACCTTC.

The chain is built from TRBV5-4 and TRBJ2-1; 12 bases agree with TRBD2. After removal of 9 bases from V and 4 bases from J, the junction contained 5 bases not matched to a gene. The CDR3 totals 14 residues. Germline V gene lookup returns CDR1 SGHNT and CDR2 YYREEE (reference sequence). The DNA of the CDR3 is TGTGCCACCCGGACTAGCGGGATTTACAATGAGCAGTTCTTC. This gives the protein CATRTSGIYNEQFF.

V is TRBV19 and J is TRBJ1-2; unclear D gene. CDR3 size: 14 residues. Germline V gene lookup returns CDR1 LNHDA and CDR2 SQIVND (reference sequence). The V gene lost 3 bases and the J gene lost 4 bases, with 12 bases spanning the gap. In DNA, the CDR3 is TGTGCCAGTAGTATCCTAGGATCCAGCTATGGCTACACCTTC. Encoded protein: CASSILGSSYGYTF.

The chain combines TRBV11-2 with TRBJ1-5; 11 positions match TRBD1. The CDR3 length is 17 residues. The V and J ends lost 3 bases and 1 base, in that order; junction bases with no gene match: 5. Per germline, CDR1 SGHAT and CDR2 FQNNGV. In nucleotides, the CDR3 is TGTGCCAGCAGCTTCGGGACAGGGGGAAGAAGCAATCAGCCCCAGCATTTT. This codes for CASSFGTGGRSNQPQHF.

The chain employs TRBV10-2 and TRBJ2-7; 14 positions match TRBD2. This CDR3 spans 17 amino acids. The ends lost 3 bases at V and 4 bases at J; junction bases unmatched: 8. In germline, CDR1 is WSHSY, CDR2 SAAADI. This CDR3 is CASSEIRLAGGKYEQYF. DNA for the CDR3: TGCGCCAGCAGTGAAATCAGACTAGCGGGAGGGAAATACGAGCAGTACTTC.

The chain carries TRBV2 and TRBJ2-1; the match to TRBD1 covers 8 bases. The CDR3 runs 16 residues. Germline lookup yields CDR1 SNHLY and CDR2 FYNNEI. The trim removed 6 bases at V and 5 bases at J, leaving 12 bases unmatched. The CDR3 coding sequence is TGTGCCAGCAGCAGGTCAGGGACAGGACTTAACAATGAGCAGTTCTTC. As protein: CASSRSGTGLNNEQFF.

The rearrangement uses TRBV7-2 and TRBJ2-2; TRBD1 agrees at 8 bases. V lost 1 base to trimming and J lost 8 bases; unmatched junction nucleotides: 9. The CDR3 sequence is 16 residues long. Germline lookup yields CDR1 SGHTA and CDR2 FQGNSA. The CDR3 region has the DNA TGTGCCAGCAGCTTAGTTTCGGGGACAGGACAGGGGGAGCTGTTTTTT. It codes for CASSLVSGTGQGELFF.

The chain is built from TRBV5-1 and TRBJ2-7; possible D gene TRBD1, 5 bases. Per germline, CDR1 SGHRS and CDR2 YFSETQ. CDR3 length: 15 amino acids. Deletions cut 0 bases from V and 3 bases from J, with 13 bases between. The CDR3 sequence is CASSLAAGLIYEQYF. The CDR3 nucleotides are TGCGCCAGCAGCTTGGCGGCAGGGTTGATCTACGAGCAGTACTTC.

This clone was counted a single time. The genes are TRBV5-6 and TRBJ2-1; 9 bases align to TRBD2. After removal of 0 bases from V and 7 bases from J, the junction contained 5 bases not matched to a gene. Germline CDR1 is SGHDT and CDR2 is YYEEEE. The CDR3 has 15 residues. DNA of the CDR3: TGTGCCAGCAGCTTGGCCCGCGGGAGGGTTAATGAGCAGTTCTTC. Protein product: CASSLARGRVNEQFF.

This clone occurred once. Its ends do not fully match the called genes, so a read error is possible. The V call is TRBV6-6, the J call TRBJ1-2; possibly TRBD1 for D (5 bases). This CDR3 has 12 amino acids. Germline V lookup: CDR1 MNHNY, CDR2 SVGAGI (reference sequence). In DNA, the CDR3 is TGTGCCAGTGCGGACACCCCGATTCTGATGTCTTTC. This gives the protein CASADTPILMSF.

CDR3 sequence reads: CASSLQTSGGTQYF. CDR3 DNA sequence: TGTGCCAGCAGCCTCCAGACTAGCGGTGGTACGCAGTATTTT. V gene TRBV2 combines with J gene TRBJ2-3; 9 nucleotides line up with TRBD2. The V gene's germline CDR1 is SNHLY and CDR2 FYNNEI. V lost 6 bases, J lost 8 bases, and 9 bases stayed unmatched. The CDR3 is made up of 14 amino acids.

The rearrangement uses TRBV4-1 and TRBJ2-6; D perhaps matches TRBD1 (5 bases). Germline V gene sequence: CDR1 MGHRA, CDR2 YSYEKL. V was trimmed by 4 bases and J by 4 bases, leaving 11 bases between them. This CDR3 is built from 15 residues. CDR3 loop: CASSLQGSGANVLTF. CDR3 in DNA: TGCGCCAGCAGCCTGCAGGGATCAGGGGCCAACGTCCTGACTTTC.